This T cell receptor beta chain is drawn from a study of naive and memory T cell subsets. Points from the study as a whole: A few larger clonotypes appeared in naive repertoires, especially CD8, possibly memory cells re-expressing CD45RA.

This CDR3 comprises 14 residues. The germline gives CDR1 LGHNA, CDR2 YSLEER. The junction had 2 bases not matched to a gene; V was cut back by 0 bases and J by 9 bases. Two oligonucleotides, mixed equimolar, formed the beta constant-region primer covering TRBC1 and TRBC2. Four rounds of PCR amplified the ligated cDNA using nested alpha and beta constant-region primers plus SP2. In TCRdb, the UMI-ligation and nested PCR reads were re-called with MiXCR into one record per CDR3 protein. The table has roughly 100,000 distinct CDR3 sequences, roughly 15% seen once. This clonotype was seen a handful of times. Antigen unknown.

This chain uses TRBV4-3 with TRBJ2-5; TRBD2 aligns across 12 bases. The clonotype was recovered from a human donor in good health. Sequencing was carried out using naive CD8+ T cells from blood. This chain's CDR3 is CASSQDRLAGAQYF. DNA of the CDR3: TGCGCCAGCAGCCAAGATCGACTAGCGGGGGCCCAGTACTTC.